The clone carrying this T cell receptor beta chain has a count of ten or more. Its antigen is as yet unknown. RNA transcripts served as template for amplifying TCR beta CDR3 sequences. In the first round, RT-PCR was carried out with HTBI primers, and a multiplex PCR formed the second round. TCRdb re-derived calls from the multiplex PCR reads in MiXCR, one entry per CDR3 protein. The sample shows about 200,000 distinct CDR3 sequences, roughly 29% of them seen only once. This CDR3 has 14 residues. Trimming took 0 bases from V and 1 from J, leaving 9 bases between them. Germline CDR1 and CDR2: DFQATT and SNEGSKA (reference sequence). This sample is part of a study of Graves' ophthalmopathy and Graves' hyperthyroidism. Active ophthalmopathy (CAS at least 3, NOSPECS at least 4), lasting under 3 months. Study-wide points: Most clonotypes expanded in thyroid above 0.001 frequency were present in blood too.

V usage is TRBV20-1 and J usage is TRBJ1-1; no definite D call. This receptor was obtained from a man between 50 and 59 years old with Graves' ophthalmopathy. The sequenced sample consisted of peripheral blood. In nucleotides, the CDR3 is TGCAGTGCTAGAGATATCCTTACGAACACTGAAGCTTTCTTT. Its protein product is CSARDILTNTEAFF.